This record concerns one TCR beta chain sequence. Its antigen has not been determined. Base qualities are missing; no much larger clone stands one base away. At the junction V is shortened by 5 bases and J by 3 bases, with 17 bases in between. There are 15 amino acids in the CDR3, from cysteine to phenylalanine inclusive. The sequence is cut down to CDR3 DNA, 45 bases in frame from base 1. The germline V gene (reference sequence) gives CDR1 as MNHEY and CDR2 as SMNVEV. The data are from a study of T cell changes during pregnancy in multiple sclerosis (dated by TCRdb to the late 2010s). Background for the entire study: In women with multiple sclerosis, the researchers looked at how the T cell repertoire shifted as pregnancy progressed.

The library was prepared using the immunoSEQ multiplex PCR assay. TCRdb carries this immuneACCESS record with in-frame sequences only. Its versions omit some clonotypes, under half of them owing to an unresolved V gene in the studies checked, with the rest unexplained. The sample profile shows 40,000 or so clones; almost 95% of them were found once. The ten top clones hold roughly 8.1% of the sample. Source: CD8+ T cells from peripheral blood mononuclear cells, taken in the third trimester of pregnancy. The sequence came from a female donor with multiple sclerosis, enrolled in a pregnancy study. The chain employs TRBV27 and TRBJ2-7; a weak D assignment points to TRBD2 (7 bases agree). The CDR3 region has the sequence CASSPLGGRDYEQYF. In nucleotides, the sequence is TGTGCCAGCAGTCCCCTCGGGGGGCGGGACTACGAGCAGTACTTC.